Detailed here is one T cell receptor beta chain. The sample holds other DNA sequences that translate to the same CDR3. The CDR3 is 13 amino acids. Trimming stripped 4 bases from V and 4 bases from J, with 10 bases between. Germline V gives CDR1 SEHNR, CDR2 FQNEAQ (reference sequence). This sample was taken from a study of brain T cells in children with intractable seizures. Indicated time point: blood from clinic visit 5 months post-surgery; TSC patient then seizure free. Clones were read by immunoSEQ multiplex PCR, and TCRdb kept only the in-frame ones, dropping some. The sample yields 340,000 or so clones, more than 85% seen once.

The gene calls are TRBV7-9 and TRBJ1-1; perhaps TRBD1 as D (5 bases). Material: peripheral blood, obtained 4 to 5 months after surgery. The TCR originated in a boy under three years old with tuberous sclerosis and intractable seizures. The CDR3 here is CASSSPGGTEAFF. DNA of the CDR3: TGTGCCAGCAGCTCGCCGGGGGGCACTGAAGCTTTCTTT. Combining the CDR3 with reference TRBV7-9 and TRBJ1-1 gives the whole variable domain DTGVSQNPRHKITKRGQNVTFRCDPISEHNRLYWYRQTLGQGPEFLTYFQNEAQLEKSRLLSDRFSAERPKGSFSTLEIQRTEQGDSAMYLCASSSPGGTEAFFGQGTRLTVV.